This TCR beta chain is from a study of control samples from healthy donors and cancer patients. CDR1 and CDR2 from the germline V gene are LGHDT and YNNKEL (reference sequence). Between the trimmed V and J ends, which lost 1 base and 5 bases, there was a span of 14 bases. The CDR3 loop spans 15 amino acids. This clone was recorded once. TCRdb's table, derived via immunoSEQ multiplex PCR, lists solely in-frame clones and lacks some. The table records more than 95,000 clones, around 89% of them present only once. This clonotype originated in a man in his 60s with lung cancer. Material: PBMCs. The rearrangement joins TRBV3-1 (or the pseudogene TRBV3-2) to TRBJ1-2; D unclear. As DNA, the CDR3 is TGTGCCAGCAGCCAAGGCGCCGGGCCTCGGTATGGCTACACCTTC. Protein: CASSQGAGPRYGYTF.